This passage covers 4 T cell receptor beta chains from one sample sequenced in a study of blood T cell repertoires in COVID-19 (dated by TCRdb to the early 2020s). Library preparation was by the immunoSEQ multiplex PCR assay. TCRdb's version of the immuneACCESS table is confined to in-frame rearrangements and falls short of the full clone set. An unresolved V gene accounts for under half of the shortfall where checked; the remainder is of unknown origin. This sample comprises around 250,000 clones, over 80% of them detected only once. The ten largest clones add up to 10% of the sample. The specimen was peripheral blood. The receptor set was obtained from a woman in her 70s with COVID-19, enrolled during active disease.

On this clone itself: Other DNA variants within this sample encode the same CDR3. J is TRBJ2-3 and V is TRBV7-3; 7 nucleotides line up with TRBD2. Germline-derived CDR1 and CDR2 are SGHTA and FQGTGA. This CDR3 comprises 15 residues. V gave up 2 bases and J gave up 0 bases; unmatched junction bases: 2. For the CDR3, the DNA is TGTGCCAGCAGCTTAGCGGGAGATAGCACAGATACGCAGTATTTT. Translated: CASSLAGDSTDTQYF.

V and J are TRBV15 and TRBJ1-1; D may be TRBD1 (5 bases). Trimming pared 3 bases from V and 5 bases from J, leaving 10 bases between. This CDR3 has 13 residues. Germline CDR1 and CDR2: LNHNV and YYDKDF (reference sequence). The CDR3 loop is CATSSGQWTEAFF. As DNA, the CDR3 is TGTGCCACCAGCAGTGGACAATGGACTGAAGCTTTCTTT.

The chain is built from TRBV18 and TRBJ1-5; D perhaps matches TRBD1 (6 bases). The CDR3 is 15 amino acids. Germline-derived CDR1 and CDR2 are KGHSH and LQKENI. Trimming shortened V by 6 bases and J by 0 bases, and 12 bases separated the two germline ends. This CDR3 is CASSPTGTSNQPQHF. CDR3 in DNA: TGTGCCAGCTCTCCCACAGGGACTAGCAATCAGCCCCAGCATTTT.

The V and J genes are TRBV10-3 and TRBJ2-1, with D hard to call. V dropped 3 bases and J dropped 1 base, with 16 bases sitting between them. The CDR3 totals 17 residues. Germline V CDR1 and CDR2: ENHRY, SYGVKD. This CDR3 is CAISDGLTSSSYNEQFF. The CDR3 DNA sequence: TGTGCCATCAGTGACGGATTGACTTCATCTTCCTACAATGAGCAGTTCTTC.